This TCR beta chain was captured in a study of CD8 T cells in Susac syndrome. Random hexamers were used to reverse transcribe an amount of roughly 0.45 to 1 ug RNA. TCRdb itself ran the immunoSEQ multiplex PCR reads through MiXCR, one entry per CDR3 protein. The repertoire holds 140,000 or so distinct CDR3 sequences, with roughly 95% as singletons. Trimming took 5 bases from V and 12 from J, leaving 20 bases between them. CDR3 size: 12 residues. The germline V gene has CDR1 SQVTM and CDR2 ANQGSEA. The sample comprised CD4+ T cells from PBMCs. J is TRBJ2-7 and V is TRBV29-1, with a weak D call TRBD1 (7 bases). This receptor was identified in a human donor with multiple sclerosis. CDR3 DNA: TGCAGCGTTTTGGAGGGGGCGTTAGGAGCGTACTTC. This sequence encodes CSVLEGALGAYF.